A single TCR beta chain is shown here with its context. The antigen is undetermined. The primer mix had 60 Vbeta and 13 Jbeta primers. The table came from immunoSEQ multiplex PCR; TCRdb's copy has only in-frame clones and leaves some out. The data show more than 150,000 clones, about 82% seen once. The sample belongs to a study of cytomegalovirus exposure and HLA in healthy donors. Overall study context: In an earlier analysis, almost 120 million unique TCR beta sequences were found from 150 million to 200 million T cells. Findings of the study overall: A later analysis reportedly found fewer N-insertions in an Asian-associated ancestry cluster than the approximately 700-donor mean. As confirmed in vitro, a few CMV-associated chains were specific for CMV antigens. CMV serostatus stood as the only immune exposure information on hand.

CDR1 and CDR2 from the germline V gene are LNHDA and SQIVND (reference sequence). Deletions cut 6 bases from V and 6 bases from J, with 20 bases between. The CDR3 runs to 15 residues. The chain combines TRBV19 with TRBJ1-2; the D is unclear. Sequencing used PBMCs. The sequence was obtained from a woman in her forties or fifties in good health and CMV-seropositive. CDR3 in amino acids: CASSRVSREGDGYTF. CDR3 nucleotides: TGTGCCAGTAGCCGGGTGAGCCGGGAGGGCGATGGCTACACCTTC.